This TCR beta chain comes out of a study of Graves' ophthalmopathy and Graves' hyperthyroidism. TCR beta CDR3 regions were amplified from RNA transcripts. Second-round multiplex PCR came after first-round RT-PCR with HTBI primers. TCRdb re-derived calls from the multiplex PCR reads in MiXCR, one entry per CDR3 protein. The data contain 170,000 or so distinct CDR3 sequences, less than 45% of them seen just once; the ten biggest clones take up under 7%. Germline assignment: CDR1 SNHLY and CDR2 FYNNEI. The CDR3 consists of 12 residues. V lost 8 bases and J 0 bases, leaving 7 bases between the germline ends. The sample holds many counts of this clonotype.

The sequenced sample consisted of peripheral blood. The sequence came from a woman aged 35 to 49 with Graves' ophthalmopathy. The rearrangement uses TRBV2 and TRBJ1-1; D gene ambiguous. The CDR3 sequence is CASRGVNTEAFF. CDR3 nucleotide sequence: TGTGCCAGCCGCGGAGTGAACACTGAAGCTTTCTTT. The complete variable domain, with remaining parts taken from reference TRBV2 and TRBJ1-1, reads EPEVTQTPSHQVTQMGQEVILRCVPISNHLYFYWYRQILGQKVEFLVSFYNNEISEKSEIFDDQFSVERPDGSNFTLKIRSTKLEDSAMYFCASRGVNTEAFFGQGTRLTVV.